Described below is a single T cell receptor (beta chain) sequence and its context. The specificity of this receptor is unknown. It has no much larger one-base neighbor in the sample; base qualities were not kept. Genomic DNA was isolated from the sorted cells so that the TCRbeta CDR3 region could be sequenced. The immunoSEQ Assay was used to sequence the TCRbeta CDR3 regions. TCRdb stores this immuneACCESS table with in-frame sequences only. Part of the clones is absent; in the studies checked, under half of the shortfall reflects unresolved V genes, and no reason is known for the rest. The sample yields roughly 120,000 clones; 89% were counted once. Less than 0.3% of the sample belongs to the ten largest clones. This sample is drawn from a study of OX40 agonist ivuxolimab in advanced cancers. General notes on the study: Ivuxolimab was an agonistic, fully human IgG2 monoclonal antibody directed against OX40 (CD134), a costimulatory receptor. Intravenous ivuxolimab was administered to patients every 2 weeks at six dose levels: 0.01, 0.1, 0.3, 1.5, 3 and 10 mg/kg. Of the roughly 52 dose-escalation patients, hepatocellular carcinoma was present in 19, melanoma in approximately 15, renal cell carcinoma in 9 and head and neck cancer in 9. In the dose-escalation cohort, approximately 80% of patients were male, and the mean age was around 60 years with a range of roughly 20 to 79. Prior anti-PD-1, anti-PD-L1 or anti-CTLA-4 therapy was permitted, and 35% to 40% of dose-escalation patients had received checkpoint inhibitors. Partial responses occurred in three dose-escalation patients: two with cutaneous melanoma and one with hepatocellular carcinoma. Peripheral TCRbeta sequencing aimed to test whether ivuxolimab altered TCR sequence diversity and caused clonal T-cell expansion. The monotherapy dose-escalation portion (N ≈ 56 patients) of the phase I ivuxolimab trial is reported in the paper.

The CDR3 contains 13 residues, cysteine and phenylalanine counted. The entry retains the CDR3 DNA only, 39 bases that are in frame from base 1. The germline V gene sets CDR1 to SGHRS and CDR2 to YFSETQ. The trim is 0 bases for V and 9 bases for J, with a gap of 10 bases between the germline ends. Broader findings and caveats from the paper: At doses of 0.1 to 3.0 mg/kg, clonal expansion of both CD4+ and CD8+ blood T cells was observed from baseline to week 6. Low levels of normalized T-cell clonal expansion were also seen in some nonresponding patients. The antigen specificity of the peripheral T cells that underwent clonal expansion was not determined. On average, CD8+ T cells showed more expanded clones than CD4+ T cells after ivuxolimab. In partial responders in the 0.1-3.0 mg/kg groups, normalized peripheral clonal expansion was found to be among the lowest, especially among CD8+ T cells.

Patients with autoimmune disease history or receiving systemic immunosuppression were excluded from the trial. In every dose cohort, peripheral blood was drawn for TCR sequencing at baseline, cycle 4 day 1, and cycle 7 day 1. Samples were obtained from an open-label, multicenter, first-in-human phase I dose-escalation trial of ivuxolimab. Adults with locally advanced or metastatic melanoma, renal cell carcinoma, hepatocellular carcinoma or head and neck squamous cell carcinoma were enrolled in the trial. CD4+ and CD8+ T cells were sorted separately from peripheral blood before TCR sequencing. The chain links TRBV5-1 with TRBJ1-5, with TRBD1 perhaps the D gene, on 5 matching bases. This TCR derives from an adult with an advanced solid tumor such as melanoma, head and neck, liver or kidney cancer. The sequences come from CD4+ or CD8+ T cells sorted from blood, collected in a trial of the OX40 agonist ivuxolimab. In nucleotide form, the sequence is TGCGCCAGCAGCTTGGGGGACGTCGGGCCCCAGCATTTT. Its amino acids are CASSLGDVGPQHF.